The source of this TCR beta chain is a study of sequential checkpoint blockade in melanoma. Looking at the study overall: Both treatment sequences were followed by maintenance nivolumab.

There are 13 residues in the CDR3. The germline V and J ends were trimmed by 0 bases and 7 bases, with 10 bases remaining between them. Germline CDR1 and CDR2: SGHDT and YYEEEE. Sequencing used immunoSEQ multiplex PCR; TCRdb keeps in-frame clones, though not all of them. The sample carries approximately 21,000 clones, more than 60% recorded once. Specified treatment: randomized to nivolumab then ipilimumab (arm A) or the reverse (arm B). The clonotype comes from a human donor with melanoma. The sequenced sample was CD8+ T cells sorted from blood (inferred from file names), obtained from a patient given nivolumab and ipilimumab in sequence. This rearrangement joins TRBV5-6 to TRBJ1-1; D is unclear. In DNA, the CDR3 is TGTGCCAGCAGCTTGGGGGGAGAGAGTGAAGCTTTCTTT. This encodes CASSLGGESEAFF.